A single sample is the source of the 14 T cell receptor beta chains below, sequenced in a study of post-analysis software for immune sequencing data. Broader study findings: Roughly five TRBV segments, including TRBV5-6, TRBV5-1 and TRBV20-1, were more frequent in patients than controls.

Which antigens these TCRs recognize remains unknown. cDNA libraries of TCR beta carried unique molecular identifiers. TCRdb reprocessed the PCR reads via MiXCR and lists one record per CDR3 protein. The sample lists 550,000 to 700,000 distinct CDR3 sequences; about 40% were seen once. The sample taken for sequencing was blood. The receptors derive from a girl aged 10-17 years with multiple sclerosis.

This clonotype has only a few counts. The chain carries TRBV5-6 and TRBJ1-6; tentative D call: TRBD1 (6 bases). Germline assignment: CDR1 SGHDT and CDR2 YYEEEE. V was trimmed by 0 bases and J by 7 bases, leaving 17 bases between them. The CDR3 consists of 17 residues. CDR3 bases: TGTGCCAGCAGCTTGGAGATTCCGGACAGATGGAATTCACCCCTCCACTTT. Amino acid sequence: CASSLEIPDRWNSPLHF.

In this sample, this clonotype turned up a few times. The rearrangement uses TRBV7-6 and TRBJ2-3; possible D gene TRBD2, 5 bases. Germline lookup yields CDR1 SGHVS and CDR2 FNYEAQ. This CDR3 comprises 12 residues. V was trimmed by 5 bases and J by 11 bases, leaving 14 bases between them. The CDR3 protein is CASSTRHSRQYF. CDR3 sequence (DNA): TGTGCCAGCAGCACTAGGCACTCACGGCAGTATTTT.

J is TRBJ2-3 and V is TRBV29-1; maybe TRBD1 (5 bases). CDR1 SQVTM and CDR2 ANQGSEA come from the germline V gene. This CDR3 region has 14 residues. V was pared by 5 bases and J by 2 bases, with 14 bases between. DNA of the CDR3: TGCAGCGTTTTTACCAGGGTCAACACAGATACGCAGTATTTT. Encoded protein: CSVFTRVNTDTQYF.

This chain connects TRBV5-5 to TRBJ2-7; 14 bases agree with TRBD2. The tail of the sequence fits TRBJ2-5 better, so the J call may be wrong. This CDR3 has 16 residues. Germline loops: CDR1 SGHKS, CDR2 YYEKEE (reference sequence). The CDR3 loop is CASSLEGLAGVETQYF. The CDR3 DNA reads as TGTGCCAGCAGCTTGGAGGGACTAGCGGGAGTTGAGACCCAGTACTTC.

This rearrangement joins TRBV7-4 to TRBJ1-1; D gene uncertain. The CDR3 runs 15 residues. Germline V gives CDR1 SGHVT, CDR2 SQSDAQ. V lost 9 bases and J lost 1, with 18 bases in between. In DNA, the CDR3 is TGTGCCAGTGTAGGTCGAGCCCGACGGAACACTGAAGCTTTCTTT. Amino acid sequence: CASVGRARRNTEAFF.

The chain carries TRBV6-2 or TRBV6-3 and TRBJ2-7; D may be TRBD1 (5 bases). Germline CDR1 reads MNHEY; CDR2 reads SVGEGT. V lost 0 bases and J lost 0, with 15 bases in between. There are 17 residues in the CDR3. The CDR3 spells CASSYSNPGQGSYEQYF. The CDR3 nucleotides read TGTGCCAGCAGTTACTCGAATCCAGGGCAGGGCTCCTACGAGCAGTACTTC.

This sequence joins TRBV12-3 or TRBV12-4 and TRBJ1-2; 8 bases fit TRBD1. The CDR3 has 13 amino acids. J gave up 4 bases and V 5 bases, and 3 bases lay outside the gene matches. This chain's CDR3 is CASSKGQVYGYTF. The CDR3 region has the DNA TGTGCCAGCAGTAAGGGACAGGTCTATGGCTACACCTTC.

This chain links TRBV6-5 with TRBJ2-7; 12 bases are shared with TRBD2. CDR1 and CDR2 (germline): MNHEY, SVGAGI. With 2 bases clipped from V and 2 bases from J, the junction kept 13 bases outside the gene matches. This CDR3 spans 19 amino acids. CDR3 in amino acids: CASSYIRTSGKAPTYEQYF. The CDR3 DNA reads as TGTGCCAGCAGTTACATTAGGACTAGCGGGAAGGCCCCTACCTACGAGCAGTACTTC.

V and J are TRBV15 and TRBJ1-1; TRBD1 aligns across 10 bases. The germline gives CDR1 LNHNV, CDR2 YYDKDF (reference sequence). Germline trimming cut 5 bases from V and 1 base from J; bases unmatched to any gene: 7. The CDR3 is 16 residues long. DNA of the CDR3: TGTGCCACCAGCTCCCCCGGGACAGGGGAGAACACTGAAGCTTTCTTT. Translation gives CATSSPGTGENTEAFF.

This clonotype turned up a few times. The V gene is TRBV20-1, the J gene TRBJ2-7, with a possible D match to TRBD2 (5 bases). This CDR3 contains 15 residues. In germline, CDR1 is DFQATT, CDR2 SNEGSKA (reference sequence). Trimming stripped 3 bases from V and 0 bases from J, with 15 bases between. For the CDR3, the DNA is TGCAGTGCTAGCATCGGCGGGCCAAGCTCCTACGAGCAGTACTTC. Translated: CSASIGGPSSYEQYF.

The chain carries TRBV7-9 and TRBJ1-3, with D possibly matching TRBD1 (5 bases). The V gene lost 4 bases and the J gene lost 4 bases, with 11 bases spanning the gap. The CDR3 runs 14 residues. Germline V gene lookup returns CDR1 SEHNR and CDR2 FQNEAQ (reference sequence). The DNA for the CDR3 is TGTGCCAGCAGCTCCGGGGACGTCGGAAACACCATATATTTT. Protein: CASSSGDVGNTIYF.

In this sample, this clonotype turned up a few times. This chain links TRBV21-1 with TRBJ2-5; the table names TRBD1, a call not compared with the DNA. TRBV21-1 is annotated as a pseudogene. The CDR3 contains 19 residues. The CDR3 sequence is CASSKAPGVLTDSQETQYF. In DNA, the CDR3 is TGTGCCAGCAGCAAAGCACCAGGGGTACTGACAGATAGCCAAGAGACCCAGTACTTC.

V is TRBV12-3 or TRBV12-4 and J is TRBJ2-7, with TRBD2 matching 7 bases. The end of the DNA aligns better with TRBJ2-5, so the J call may be wrong. CDR3 length: 13 amino acids. CDR3 nucleotides: TGTGCCAGCAGTTTGGGGCGGGAGAAGACCCAGTACTTC. Translated, it gives CASSLGREKTQYF.

The chain is built from TRBV4-1 and TRBJ2-7; D is unclear. Trimming cost V 2 bases and J 3 bases, with 14 bases left between them. Germline values: CDR1 MGHRA, CDR2 YSYEKL. The CDR3 length is 15 residues. CDR3 sequence (DNA): TGCGCCAGCAGCCAACCTTGGACGTCGGTCTACGAGCAGTACTTC. This gives the protein CASSQPWTSVYEQYF.